This T cell receptor (beta chain) was observed in a study of blood T cells in healthy people across ages. With 4 bases removed from V and 1 base from J, the gap between germline ends came to 16 bases. CDR1 and CDR2 (germline): MNHEY, SVGEGT. This CDR3 has 16 residues. General study results and limits: Estimated diversity that came from one million T cells was considered an underestimate. CMV status of donors was not determined, possibly confounding expanded clonotype changes. TCR beta diversity per million T cells fell roughly linearly with age.

Combining a sample-barcoded 5' primer with a J-beta primer mix, a second PCR ran for roughly 7 to 11 cycles. Via MiXCR, TCRdb re-called the 5' RACE reads, giving one row per CDR3 protein. The data contain hundreds of thousands of distinct CDR3 sequences, around 45% of them seen just once; the ten biggest clones take up 25% to 35%. As for this clonotype: Its antigen is as yet unknown.

In terms of origin and age, donors were healthy Caucasian individuals from Russia aged about 6 to 90. The chain has TRBV6-2 or TRBV6-3 and TRBJ2-5; weak D call: TRBD2 (6 bases). Sequencing was done on a sample of blood. This clonotype was sampled from a woman aged 60-75 years in good health. The CDR3 coding sequence is TGTGCCAGCAGTTCCCCGAGGGAGGAGAGCCAAGAGACCCAGTACTTC. Protein product: CASSSPREESQETQYF.